A single sample is the source of the 16 T cell receptor beta chains below, sequenced in a study of beta chain features in type 1 diabetes. Findings and caveats of the study: Shorter TCRB CDR3s, moderately but significantly so, marked every one of the four CD4+ subsets in Type 1 diabetes patients.

The whole isolated RNA underwent reverse transcription, so sequencing captured expressed TCRB transcripts. Here immunoSEQ multiplex PCR was the method, and the copy in TCRdb shows in-frame clones only, minus some. The data contain 500,000 to 800,000 clones, around 12% of them singletons. No antigen is known for these receptors. Sequencing input: naive CD4+ T cells from blood. These receptor sequences come from a man between 25 and 39 years old with type 1 diabetes.

Only a few counts were recorded for this clone. The genes are TRBV5-4 and TRBJ1-1; tentative D call: TRBD1 (5 bases). Per the germline V gene, CDR1 is SGHNT and CDR2 is YYREEE (reference sequence). Between the trimmed V and J ends, which lost 1 base and 6 bases, there was a span of 13 bases. The CDR3 spans 14 residues. The CDR3 bases are TGTGCCAGCAGCTTGCGTTCGGGAGGGGCTGAAGCTTTCTTT. It is translated as CASSLRSGGAEAFF.

The chain employs TRBV14 and TRBJ2-1; possible D gene TRBD2, 5 bases. Looked up from germline, CDR1 is SGHDN and CDR2 is FVKESK. CDR3 length: 16 residues. Between the trimmed V and J ends, which lost 6 bases and 8 bases, there was a span of 23 bases. The CDR3 DNA follows: TGTGCCAGCAGTCAGAAGGCTAGCAACGTTCCCCATGAGCAGTTCTTC. This sequence encodes CASSQKASNVPHEQFF. Filled out from reference TRBV14 and TRBJ2-1, the complete variable domain reads EAGVTQFPSHSVIEKGQTVTLRCDPISGHDNLYWYRRVMGKEIKFLLHFVKESKQDESGMPNNRFLAERTGGTYSTLKVQPAELEDSGVYFCASSQKASNVPHEQFFGPGTRLTVL.

V and J are TRBV7-2 and TRBJ2-5; possible D gene TRBD2, 6 bases. Deletions cut 5 bases from V and 2 bases from J, with 18 bases between. This CDR3 region has 16 residues. Germline CDR1 is SGHTA and CDR2 is FQGNSA. CDR3 DNA: TGTGCCAGCAGCCTTAACGGTGGGACTTCACAAGAGACCCAGTACTTC. As protein: CASSLNGGTSQETQYF. Full variable domain (remainder filled in from reference TRBV7-2 and TRBJ2-5): GAGVSQSPSNKVTEKGKDVELRCDPISGHTALYWYRQSLGQGLEFLIYFQGNSAPDKSGLPSDRFSAERTGGSVSTLTIQRTQQEDSAVYLCASSLNGGTSQETQYFGPGTRLLVL.

In the case of this clone: Additional DNA sequences in this sample encode the identical CDR3. The V gene is TRBV28, the J gene TRBJ1-3; 8 bases fit TRBD1. From germline, CDR1 is MDHEN and CDR2 SYDVKM. V trimming: 5 bases; J trimming: 0 bases; junction bases outside the gene matches: 6. The CDR3 has 16 amino acids. The CDR3 sequence: CASSLGQALSGNTIYF. The CDR3 bases are TGTGCCAGCAGTCTGGGACAGGCCCTCTCTGGAAACACCATATATTTT. Full variable domain (missing parts from reference TRBV28 and TRBJ1-3): DVKVTQSSRYLVKRTGEKVFLECVQDMDHENMFWYRQDPGLGLRLIYFSYDVKMKEKGDIPEGYSVSREKKERFSLILESASTNQTSMYLCASSLGQALSGNTIYFGEGSWLTVV.

This clone showed up just a few times. The chain joins TRBV11-2 to TRBJ2-1, with TRBD2 identical over 14 bases. V lost 8 bases, J lost 9 bases, and 9 bases stayed unmatched. CDR1 and CDR2 from the germline V gene are SGHAT and FQNNGV. The CDR3 extends over 15 amino acids. The DNA of the CDR3 is TGTGCCAGCGGATTGACTAGCGGGGGGGCTATTGAGCAGTTCTTC. Its translation: CASGLTSGGAIEQFF.

This clone was detected a few times. The chain has TRBV5-8 and TRBJ1-5; D is undetermined. The germline CDR1 and CDR2 sequences are SGHTS and YDEGEE. Trimming took 0 bases from V and 7 from J, leaving 5 bases between them. This CDR3 has 12 residues. In DNA form, the CDR3 reads TGTGCCAGCAGCTTGGGGAAACAGCCCCAGCATTTT. As protein: CASSLGKQPQHF.

This chain links TRBV7-2 with TRBJ2-1, with TRBD2 identical over 12 bases. Germline loops: CDR1 SGHTA, CDR2 FQGNSA. The CDR3 consists of 16 residues. J was trimmed by 5 bases and V by 5 bases; bases with no gene match: 7. The CDR3 spells CASSPTSGGLNNEQFF. In DNA form, the CDR3 reads TGTGCCAGCAGCCCGACTAGCGGGGGCCTGAACAATGAGCAGTTCTTC.

The chain employs TRBV6-1 and TRBJ2-7; D perhaps matches TRBD2 (5 bases). With 4 bases removed from V and 2 bases from J, the gap between germline ends came to 12 bases. Germline V gives CDR1 MNHNS, CDR2 SASEGT. The CDR3 runs to 14 residues. CDR3 nucleotides: TGTGCCAGCAGTGGGGCGGGCAGCGCCTACGAGCAGTACTTC. Translated, it gives CASSGAGSAYEQYF.

A few counts support this clone. The chain links TRBV5-1 to TRBJ2-1; the D is unclear. Trimming stripped 0 bases from V and 2 bases from J, with 9 bases between. Germline-derived CDR1 and CDR2 are SGHRS and YFSETQ. This CDR3 has 15 residues. The DNA for the CDR3 is TGCGCCAGCAGCTTGGTAGCAGATACCTACAATGAGCAGTTCTTC. Amino acid sequence: CASSLVADTYNEQFF.

Only a few counts were recorded for this clone. The chain joins TRBV30 to TRBJ2-1, with 15 bases lining up with TRBD2. V gave up 1 base and J gave up 5 bases; unmatched junction bases: 9. The CDR3 contains 18 residues. Germline assignment: CDR1 GTSNPN and CDR2 SVGIG (reference sequence). CDR3 in amino acids: CAWSAWTSGGDTNNEQFF. The CDR3 coding sequence is TGTGCCTGGAGTGCCTGGACTAGCGGGGGGGACACGAACAATGAGCAGTTCTTC.

There are a few counts of this clone. The V and J genes are TRBV28 and TRBJ1-2; the match to TRBD1 covers 7 bases. The CDR3 covers 14 residues. Germline assignment: CDR1 MDHEN and CDR2 SYDVKM. The junction had 7 bases not matched to a gene; V was cut back by 7 bases and J by 2 bases. The CDR3 protein is CASNPVRGNYGYTF. CDR3 nucleotide sequence: TGTGCCAGCAATCCTGTCAGGGGGAACTATGGCTACACCTTC.

This clone came up a few times. The chain couples TRBV7-2 to TRBJ2-7; 7 nucleotides line up with TRBD1. CDR3 length equals 15 residues. Germline CDR1 and CDR2: SGHTA and FQGNSA. The junction had 6 bases not matched to a gene; V was cut back by 2 bases and J by 2 bases. CDR3 in DNA: TGTGCCAGCAGCTTAATGTTACAGGGGACCTACGAGCAGTACTTC. Encoded protein: CASSLMLQGTYEQYF.

This clone has just a few counts. Other nucleotide sequences in the sample specify the same CDR3. Written as DNA, the CDR3 is TGTGCCAGCAGTCCTGGACAGGGGTTCTATGGCTACACCTTC. Its translation is CASSPGQGFYGYTF. This chain joins TRBV28 and TRBJ1-2, with 9 bases that match TRBD1. V lost 5 bases to trimming and J lost 4 bases; unmatched junction nucleotides: 5. Germline loops: CDR1 MDHEN, CDR2 SYDVKM. This CDR3 region has 14 residues.

On this clone: One end of the junction is discordant with germline, which a read error may explain. The chain links TRBV3-1 (or the pseudogene TRBV3-2) to TRBJ2-3, with D uncertain. The germline V gene encodes CDR1 LGHDT and CDR2 YNNKEL (reference sequence). The CDR3 runs 9 residues. The CDR3 sequence is CASSQVLPF. The CDR3 nucleotides read TGTGCCAGCAGCCAAGTGCTGCCCTTT.

This clone was seen only a few times. The chain carries TRBV5-4 and TRBJ2-4; 10 bases fit TRBD1. Per germline, CDR1 SGHNT and CDR2 YYREEE (reference sequence). The CDR3 covers 18 residues. J lost 5 bases, V lost 3 bases, and 14 bases had no gene match. CDR3 sequence (DNA): TGTGCCAGCAGCTCGGGACAGGGGTTCTACCAGAGGGAAAACATTCAGTACTTC. The encoded protein is CASSSGQGFYQRENIQYF.

The chain is built from TRBV10-2 and TRBJ2-2, with D unclear. Germline CDR1 reads WSHSY; CDR2 reads SAAADI. Between the trimmed V and J ends, which lost 4 bases and 4 bases, there was a span of 4 bases. The CDR3 is 12 residues long. CDR3: CASSAATGELFF. As DNA, the CDR3 is TGCGCCAGCAGTGCCGCCACCGGGGAGCTGTTTTTT.